This TCR beta chain was identified in a study of T cells in Graves' hyperthyroidism and ophthalmopathy. RNA transcripts served as the template for amplifying TCR beta CDR3 regions. HTBI primers were the set used in a first-round RT-PCR of the TCR CDR3. One entry per CDR3 protein results from TCRdb running MiXCR on the multiplex PCR reads. The table has a few hundred thousand distinct CDR3 sequences, 20% to 25% seen once. This CDR3 spans 15 amino acids. Germline CDR1 and CDR2: MDHEN and SYDVKM. V dropped 5 bases and J dropped 0 bases, with 14 bases sitting between them. V gene TRBV28 combines with J gene TRBJ2-7; maybe TRBD1 (5 bases). The source of this sequence is a man aged 45-65 years with Graves' hyperthyroidism. The sample consisted of blood. DNA of the CDR3: TGTGCCAGCAGTCCCAGGGAAAGGATCTCCTACGAGCAGTACTTC. The encoded protein is CASSPRERISYEQYF. The variable domain in full, completed from reference TRBV28 and TRBJ2-7, reads DVKVTQSSRYLVKRTGEKVFLECVQDMDHENMFWYRQDPGLGLRLIYFSYDVKMKEKGDIPEGYSVSREKKERFSLILESASTNQTSMYLCASSPRERISYEQYFGPGTRLTVT.